These 29 T cell receptor beta chains came from one sample sequenced in a study of graft-versus-host responses after intestinal transplantation. Sequenced by immunoSEQ multiplex PCR; TCRdb stores in-frame clones only, minus some. Of 75,000 to 95,000 clones listed, under 95% were seen once; the top ten hold less than 0.45%. The antigens of these receptors remain unknown. Sequenced here: unstimulated CD4+ T cells sorted from spleen or lymph node cells, sampled before transplant. The receptor source for this set is a human donor who was the organ donor for an intestinal transplant.

J is TRBJ1-1 and V is TRBV5-1; D is uncertain. Trimming removed 0 bases at V and 10 bases at J, with 13 bases between. Germline-derived CDR1 and CDR2 are SGHRS and YFSETQ. The CDR3 spans 13 residues. CDR3 nucleotides: TGCGCCAGCAGCTTGGTAGAGGCCGGGGTAGCTTTCTTT. Translating it yields CASSLVEAGVAFF.

The chain employs TRBV6-6 and TRBJ2-3; 9 bases fit TRBD2. From germline, CDR1 is MNHNY and CDR2 SVGAGI (reference sequence). Losses at the gene ends were 4 bases for V and 1 base for J; bases not matched to a gene: 6. The CDR3 spans 16 residues. CDR3 region: CASSLLSSGGTDTQYF. DNA of the CDR3: TGTGCCAGCAGTTTACTCTCTAGCGGGGGCACAGATACGCAGTATTTT.

The count of this clone is one. The chain combines TRBV5-1 with TRBJ2-2; D is perhaps TRBD1 (6 bases). The V gene's germline CDR1 is SGHRS and CDR2 YFSETQ. The V and J ends lost 0 bases and 5 bases respectively, with 11 bases between them. CDR3 size: 15 residues. The CDR3 spells CASSLALTGTGELFF. The CDR3 bases are TGCGCCAGCAGCTTGGCGTTAACAGGGACCGGGGAGCTGTTTTTT.

This sequence joins TRBV10-3 and TRBJ2-7; TRBD1 aligns across 9 bases. From germline, CDR1 is ENHRY and CDR2 SYGVKD. This CDR3 contains 15 residues. J lost 6 bases, V lost 2 bases, and 8 bases had no gene match. This chain's CDR3 is CAISEGTGTPSEQYF. CDR3 DNA: TGTGCCATCAGTGAGGGGACAGGGACGCCCTCCGAGCAGTACTTC.

The gene calls are TRBV4-1 and TRBJ1-2; no reliable D call. The CDR3 runs to 15 residues. The germline V gene has CDR1 MGHRA and CDR2 YSYEKL. Deletions cut 4 bases from V and 2 bases from J, with 14 bases between. The DNA of the CDR3 is TGCGCCAGCAGCCTAACCTCGGGGTTCAACTATGGCTACACCTTC. This translates into CASSLTSGFNYGYTF.

The CDR3 loop reads CASSLAGGKNEQFF. In DNA form, the CDR3 reads TGTGCCAGCAGCTTAGCGGGAGGTAAGAATGAGCAGTTCTTC. The genes are TRBV7-8 and TRBJ2-1; TRBD2 might be the D (6 bases). V dropped 0 bases and J dropped 7 bases, with 10 bases sitting between them. Germline values: CDR1 SGHVS, CDR2 FQNEAQ. The CDR3 runs 14 residues.

The chain uses TRBV7-6 and TRBJ2-1, with 16 nucleotides matching TRBD2. V dropped 3 bases and J dropped 3; count of bases not matched to a gene: 8. This CDR3 is built from 19 residues. The germline gives CDR1 SGHVS, CDR2 FNYEAQ. The DNA for the CDR3 is TGTGCCAGCAGCTTCGTTGGGACTAGCGGGGGGGCCTACTACAATGAGCAGTTCTTC. It yields the protein CASSFVGTSGGAYYNEQFF.

This clone counts as medium-sized. The rearrangement joins TRBV6-1 to TRBJ1-2; D gene uncertain. This CDR3 has 13 residues. V gave up 5 bases and J gave up 8 bases, with 15 bases separating them. Looked up from germline, CDR1 is MNHNS and CDR2 is SASEGT. The CDR3 DNA reads as TGTGCCAGCAGTACCCAGTTAAAATCCGGCTACACCTTC. It translates to CASSTQLKSGYTF.

The V and J genes are TRBV6-5 and TRBJ1-1; tentative D call: TRBD1 (6 bases). Germline CDR1 reads MNHEY; CDR2 reads SVGAGI. There are 15 residues in the CDR3. V was pared by 5 bases and J by 1 base, with 14 bases between. The CDR3 loop reads CASSHRTERNTEAFF. DNA for the CDR3: TGTGCCAGCAGTCACCGGACAGAGAGGAACACTGAAGCTTTCTTT.

The chain has TRBV19 and TRBJ2-5; D gene unclear. Germline CDR1 and CDR2: LNHDA and SQIVND (reference sequence). This CDR3 contains 13 residues. The germline V and J ends were trimmed by 4 bases and 1 base, with 7 bases remaining between them. The chain's CDR3 is CASSNGFQETQYF. The CDR3 DNA is TGTGCCAGTAGTAATGGCTTCCAAGAGACCCAGTACTTC.

J is TRBJ2-3 and V is TRBV21-1; TRBD2 was called by the table and not checked on the DNA. TRBV21-1 is a known pseudogene. The CDR3 runs to 17 residues. CDR3 bases: TGTGCCAGCAGCCCCCGTGGAAGGACTAGGATCACAGATACGCAGTATTTT. This gives the protein CASSPRGRTRITDTQYF.

The rearrangement links TRBV5-1 to TRBJ2-7; 8 bases agree with TRBD1. CDR3 length equals 14 residues. With 5 bases clipped from V and 3 bases from J, the junction kept 7 bases outside the gene matches. CDR1 and CDR2 from the germline V gene are SGHRS and YFSETQ. Written as DNA, the CDR3 is TGCGCCAGCAGGGAGACAGGGGATTTCTACGAGCAGTACTTC. Its protein product is CASRETGDFYEQYF. The full variable domain, rest sourced from reference TRBV5-1 and TRBJ2-7, is KAGVTQTPRYLIKTRGQQVTLSCSPISGHRSVSWYQQTPGQGLQFLFEYFSETQRNKGNFPGRFSGRQFSNSRSEMNVSTLELGDSALYLCASRETGDFYEQYFGPGTRLTVT.

The gene calls are TRBV7-2 and TRBJ2-5; D is unclear. V was trimmed by 1 base and J by 5 bases, leaving 5 bases between them. CDR1 and CDR2 from the germline V gene are SGHTA and FQGNSA. CDR3 length: 12 amino acids. This CDR3 reads CASSLVEETQYF. The CDR3 DNA reads as TGTGCCAGCAGCTTAGTAGAGGAGACCCAGTACTTC.

The gene calls are TRBV29-1 and TRBJ2-2, with TRBD1 identical over 9 bases. V lost 6 bases and J lost 4; bases outside the gene matches: 6. Germline assignment: CDR1 SQVTM and CDR2 ANQGSEA. The CDR3 loop spans 14 amino acids. CDR3: CSVRDRGGTGELFF. CDR3 in DNA: TGCAGCGTCCGAGACAGGGGGGGCACCGGGGAGCTGTTTTTT.

The rearrangement links TRBV5-1 to TRBJ2-3; TRBD2 agrees at 10 bases. The CDR3 extends over 16 amino acids. Germline CDR1 and CDR2: SGHRS and YFSETQ. V dropped 0 bases and J dropped 6; count of bases not matched to a gene: 7. CDR3 loop: CASSLAASGSPDTQYF. The CDR3 DNA is TGCGCCAGCAGCTTGGCGGCTAGCGGGAGTCCGGATACGCAGTATTTT.

The chain is built from TRBV10-2 and TRBJ2-1; weak D call: TRBD2 (6 bases). From germline, CDR1 is WSHSY and CDR2 SAAADI. The CDR3 is made up of 14 amino acids. V lost 6 bases and J 6 bases, leaving 15 bases between the germline ends. The CDR3 DNA is TGCGCCAGCAGCTCGACTAGTGTAGCCAATGAGCAGTTCTTC. Its protein is CASSSTSVANEQFF.

The V and J genes are TRBV27 and TRBJ2-7; D may be TRBD1 (6 bases). The germline V and J ends were trimmed by 10 bases and 2 bases, with 18 bases remaining between them. The CDR3 sequence is 14 residues long. Germline CDR1 and CDR2: MNHEY and SMNVEV (reference sequence). CDR3 loop: CATHGKGDAYEQYF. The CDR3 bases are TGTGCCACCCATGGTAAGGGGGATGCCTACGAGCAGTACTTC.

The rearrangement uses TRBV28 and TRBJ1-2; TRBD1 is a possible D gene (5 bases). From germline, CDR1 is MDHEN and CDR2 SYDVKM. Trimming shortened V by 5 bases and J by 4 bases, and 14 bases separated the two germline ends. The CDR3 runs 14 residues. The CDR3 spells CASSRTWGSYGYTF. CDR3 nucleotide sequence: TGTGCCAGCAGTCGAACTTGGGGCAGCTATGGCTACACCTTC.

This clone was seen once. V usage is TRBV11-3 and J usage is TRBJ2-3, with D possibly matching TRBD1 (6 bases). Germline lookup yields CDR1 SGHNT and CDR2 YENEEA. This CDR3 is 14 amino acids long. Between the trimmed V and J ends, which lost 1 base and 2 bases, there was a span of 7 bases. CDR3 in amino acids: CASSLGGLTDTQYF. CDR3 DNA sequence: TGTGCCAGCAGCTTAGGGGGGCTCACAGATACGCAGTATTTT.

This clone was detected only once. The chain uses TRBV5-1 and TRBJ2-5; 9 bases agree with TRBD1. Looked up from germline, CDR1 is SGHRS and CDR2 is YFSETQ. This CDR3 comprises 15 residues. With 4 bases clipped from V and 4 bases from J, the junction kept 8 bases outside the gene matches. The CDR3 DNA sequence: TGCGCCAGCAGCAGCCGGGACAGGGCGAGAGAGACCCAGTACTTC. Amino acids: CASSSRDRARETQYF.

The rearrangement links TRBV6-6 to TRBJ1-4; D gene ambiguous. Trimming removed 8 bases from V and 7 bases from J, with 17 bases in between. The CDR3 loop spans 14 amino acids. The germline V gene encodes CDR1 MNHNY and CDR2 SVGAGI (reference sequence). The CDR3 sequence: CASGIGGAGEKLFF. CDR3 sequence (DNA): TGTGCCAGCGGAATAGGAGGTGCCGGTGAAAAACTGTTTTTT.

The V gene is TRBV10-2, the J gene TRBJ2-5, with TRBD1 identical over 7 bases. J gave up 4 bases and V 1 base, and 3 bases lay outside the gene matches. CDR1 is WSHSY, CDR2 SAAADI, per germline. The CDR3 covers 14 residues. The CDR3 nucleotides are TGCGCCAGCAGTGAGTACAGACAGGGAGAGACCCAGTACTTC. This codes for CASSEYRQGETQYF.

The chain has TRBV15 and TRBJ2-1, with 14 bases matching TRBD2. V shed 3 bases and J 5 bases; nucleotides not matched to a gene: 12. CDR3 length: 19 amino acids. CDR1 LNHNV and CDR2 YYDKDF come from the germline V gene (reference sequence). CDR3 bases: TGTGCCACCAGCAGGGGGGGTAGGACTAGCGGGAGGCGAGACAATGAGCAGTTCTTC. Translation: CATSRGGRTSGRRDNEQFF.

The chain combines TRBV30 with TRBJ2-1; 9 positions match TRBD2. The V gene end was trimmed by 3 bases and the J gene end by 4 bases; junction bases not matched to a gene: 4. Germline CDR1 and CDR2: GTSNPN and SVGIG (reference sequence). The CDR3 consists of 14 residues. CDR3 bases: TGTGCCTGGAGCGTAGCGGGGGCTTACAATGAGCAGTTCTTC. This translates into CAWSVAGAYNEQFF.

This rearrangement joins TRBV30 to TRBJ2-5; weak D call: TRBD2 (5 bases). V dropped 2 bases and J dropped 4 bases, with 23 bases sitting between them. Germline V gene lookup returns CDR1 GTSNPN and CDR2 SVGIG (reference sequence). The CDR3 is 17 amino acids. CDR3 sequence reads: CAWSRGLAGLSAETQYF. DNA of the CDR3: TGTGCCTGGAGTCGAGGCCTAGCAGGACTTAGCGCAGAGACCCAGTACTTC.

The count of this clone is one. V and J are TRBV28 and TRBJ2-1; no firm D call. CDR1 is MDHEN and CDR2 is SYDVKM in the germline V gene. The CDR3 has 13 amino acids. V lost 6 bases and J lost 5, with 11 bases in between. CDR3 bases: TGTGCCAGCAGACCGCAGTCCCACAATGAGCAGTTCTTC. It specifies CASRPQSHNEQFF.

CDR3 protein: CASSLGVPGPEQYF. The DNA of the CDR3 is TGCGCCAGCAGCTTAGGCGTCCCGGGTCCTGAGCAGTACTTC. This chain uses TRBV5-1 with TRBJ2-7; no clear D. Per germline, CDR1 SGHRS and CDR2 YFSETQ. Trimming removed 2 bases at V and 7 bases at J, with 16 bases between. CDR3 length: 14 amino acids. The full variable domain, its missing parts supplied by reference TRBV5-1 and TRBJ2-7, is KAGVTQTPRYLIKTRGQQVTLSCSPISGHRSVSWYQQTPGQGLQFLFEYFSETQRNKGNFPGRFSGRQFSNSRSEMNVSTLELGDSALYLCASSLGVPGPEQYFGPGTRLTVT.

V usage is TRBV6-5 and J usage is TRBJ1-1; 9 bases are shared with TRBD1. The length of the CDR3 is 11 residues. CDR1 is MNHEY and CDR2 is SVGAGI in the germline V gene. V lost 5 bases to trimming and J lost 11 bases; unmatched junction nucleotides: 3. CDR3 nucleotides: TGTGCCAGCAGTCGGACAGGGGAGGCTTTCTTT. Encoded protein: CASSRTGEAFF.

The chain employs TRBV7-8 and TRBJ1-5; 8 bases line up with TRBD1. CDR1 is SGHVS and CDR2 is FQNEAQ in the germline V gene. With 1 base clipped from V and 2 bases from J, the junction kept 4 bases outside the gene matches. This CDR3 contains 16 residues. DNA for the CDR3: TGTGCCAGCAGCTTAGGTTTGACAGGGGGCAATCAGCCCCAGCATTTT. Amino acid sequence: CASSLGLTGGNQPQHF.